In its sample, the clone carrying this T cell receptor (beta chain) was seen once. Antigen specificity is unknown. This clone may be a read error of a much larger clone one base away. TCRdb re-called the reads through MiXCR, storing one row per CDR3 protein. In the table there are some 130,000 distinct CDR3 sequences, around 32% of which are singletons. These data are taken from a study of T cell repertoires in cytomegalovirus infection. As for the study in general: Indicated by public TCR beta signatures were CMV infection and matching HLA type.

Study-wide findings and caveats: The study identified carriers of CMV plus the relevant HLA from cumulative public TCR beta family frequency. Ex vivo, HLA-C-restricted CMV-specific TCR beta clonotypes prevailed over the rest of the response.

The CDR3 spans 11 residues. V and J are TRBV12-3 or TRBV12-4 and TRBJ2-2; D ambiguous. This material consisted of CD8+ T cells from cultured PBMCs, taken from culture after CMV antigen stimulation. The TCR comes from a human donor in good health (CMV status not recorded). Some clones in this sample may be carry-over from other donors' samples. The DNA of the CDR3 is TGTGTCAGCACCCACACCGGGGAGCTGTTTTTT. Protein: CVSTHTGELFF.